A single sample is the source of the 31 T cell receptor beta chains below, sequenced in a study of shared clonotypes between healthy human individuals. Libraries were prepared by immunoSEQ multiplex PCR; TCRdb keeps only in-frame clonotypes and omits some of them. The data hold 950,000 to 1,100,000 clones, with about 84% observed a single time. The material sequenced was memory CD4+ T cells from PBMCs. Described subset: CD45RA-negative fraction. All receptors come from a man between 18 and 35 years old in good health. Some clones in this sample may be carry-over from other donors' samples.

This sequence joins TRBV5-1 and TRBJ2-7; possible D gene TRBD1, 6 bases. V was cut by 0 bases and J by 1 base, with 14 bases left in between. In germline, CDR1 is SGHRS, CDR2 YFSETQ. The CDR3 has 16 amino acids. The CDR3 DNA reads TGCGCCAGCAGCTTGGCGGCAGGGGCGCCATCCTACGAGCAGTACTTC. This translates into CASSLAAGAPSYEQYF. Full variable domain (remainder filled in from reference TRBV5-1 and TRBJ2-7): KAGVTQTPRYLIKTRGQQVTLSCSPISGHRSVSWYQQTPGQGLQFLFEYFSETQRNKGNFPGRFSGRQFSNSRSEMNVSTLELGDSALYLCASSLAAGAPSYEQYFGPGTRLTVT.

The chain combines TRBV27 with TRBJ1-5; D is unclear. Between the trimmed V and J ends, which lost 5 bases and 13 bases, there was a span of 15 bases. Germline assignment: CDR1 MNHEY and CDR2 SMNVEV (reference sequence). The CDR3 contains 12 residues. CDR3 amino acids: CASSAPGGNQHF. In DNA form, the CDR3 reads TGTGCCAGCAGTGCCCCCGGCGGCAATCAGCATTTT.

This rearrangement joins TRBV6-6 to TRBJ2-5; a possible D gene is TRBD2 (6 bases). The CDR3 is 16 residues long. From germline, CDR1 is MNHNY and CDR2 SVGAGI (reference sequence). V was cut by 6 bases and J by 1 base, with 18 bases left in between. CDR3 nucleotide sequence: TGTGCCAGCAGAACGGGACTCGCCAAGCCCCAAGAGACCCAGTACTTC. Translation: CASRTGLAKPQETQYF.

This clone has just a few counts. The chain links TRBV13 to TRBJ2-5; no clear D. Germline V lookup: CDR1 PRHDT, CDR2 FYEKMQ (reference sequence). The germline V and J ends were trimmed by 1 base and 1 base, with 7 bases remaining between them. The CDR3 loop spans 14 amino acids. The CDR3 sequence is CASSLVSLQETQYF. Here the CDR3 DNA reads TGTGCCAGCAGCTTAGTTAGCCTCCAAGAGACCCAGTACTTC.

This chain joins TRBV11-1 and TRBJ1-1; 8 positions agree with TRBD1. Germline V gene sequence: CDR1 SGHAT, CDR2 FQDESV (reference sequence). V shed 5 bases, J shed 3 bases, and the junction held 8 bases outside the gene matches. CDR3 length: 15 residues. In DNA, the CDR3 is TGTGCCAGCAGCGGACGCAGGGGGCTGGACACTGAAGCTTTCTTT. As protein: CASSGRRGLDTEAFF.

J is TRBJ1-2 and V is TRBV28; D is unresolved. The germline V gene has CDR1 MDHEN and CDR2 SYDVKM. CDR3 length equals 14 residues. V was cut by 2 bases and J by 3 bases, with 10 bases left in between. CDR3 bases: TGTGCCAGCAGTTTAGATGCAGGTTACTATGGCTACACCTTC. This codes for CASSLDAGYYGYTF.

The chain is built from TRBV5-1 and TRBJ2-7; D not resolved. CDR3 size: 14 residues. The germline V gene has CDR1 SGHRS and CDR2 YFSETQ. Between the trimmed V and J ends, which lost 1 base and 2 bases, there was a span of 10 bases. The CDR3 DNA is TGCGCCAGCAGCTTGTCTTGGCCCACCTACGAGCAGTACTTC. Translating it yields CASSLSWPTYEQYF. Together with reference TRBV5-1 and TRBJ2-7, the CDR3 gives the full variable domain: KAGVTQTPRYLIKTRGQQVTLSCSPISGHRSVSWYQQTPGQGLQFLFEYFSETQRNKGNFPGRFSGRQFSNSRSEMNVSTLELGDSALYLCASSLSWPTYEQYFGPGTRLTVT.

This clone was counted once. The J gene is TRBJ2-3, the V gene TRBV9; D remains unclear. CDR1 SGDLS and CDR2 YYNGEE come from the germline V gene. The V gene lost 3 bases and the J gene lost 6 bases, with 11 bases spanning the gap. This CDR3 comprises 13 residues. As DNA, the CDR3 is TGTGCCAGCAGCGCCGGCCCGGGCGATACGCAGTATTTT. Amino acids: CASSAGPGDTQYF.

Note on this clone: The identical CDR3 is also encoded by other nucleotide sequences in the sample. This rearrangement joins TRBV18 to TRBJ2-7; D ambiguous. The V gene lost 3 bases and the J gene lost 4 bases, with 7 bases spanning the gap. CDR3 size: 12 residues. CDR1 KGHSH and CDR2 LQKENI come from the germline V gene. CDR3 sequence: CASSPGTYEQYF. The CDR3 DNA follows: TGTGCCAGCTCACCCGGTACGTACGAGCAGTACTTC.

This clone showed up just once. This sequence joins TRBV4-2 and TRBJ2-7; unclear D gene. Trimming took 0 bases from V and 3 from J, leaving 9 bases between them. CDR1 and CDR2 from the germline V gene are LGHNA and YNFKEQ. The CDR3 spans 14 residues. In nucleotides, the CDR3 is TGTGCCAGCAGCCAAGATGCAGCTATCTACGAGCAGTACTTC. Its translation: CASSQDAAIYEQYF.

This clone has a handful of counts. The chain combines TRBV10-2 with TRBJ1-5; tentative D call: TRBD1 (6 bases). Germline V gene lookup returns CDR1 WSHSY and CDR2 SAAADI. V lost 3 bases, J lost 6 bases, and 12 bases lay in between. CDR3 size: 14 residues. DNA of the CDR3: TGCGCCAGCAGTGAAGGGGGGCGCGGTCAGCCCCAGCATTTT. Protein sequence: CASSEGGRGQPQHF.

With regard to this clone: Being one base from a much bigger clone, this may be a read error. The CDR3 protein is CAISERGRGLHGHTF. The DNA of the CDR3 is TGTGCCATCAGTGAGCGGGGCAGGGGCTTACATGGCCACACCTTC. The chain combines TRBV10-3 with TRBJ1-2, with D perhaps TRBD1 (6 bases). Germline values: CDR1 ENHRY, CDR2 SYGVKD. The CDR3 loop spans 15 amino acids.

J is TRBJ2-7 and V is TRBV19; the D gene could be TRBD1 or TRBD2 (5 bases each). Germline-derived CDR1 and CDR2 are LNHDA and SQIVND (reference sequence). V lost 1 base to trimming and J lost 6 bases, with 13 bases between them. The CDR3 runs to 14 residues. DNA for the CDR3: TGTGCCAGTAGTATAGCCCCGGGACGAAGCGAGCAGTACTTC. Translation: CASSIAPGRSEQYF.

The CDR3 DNA is TGTGCCAGCTCACCATATCAGAACACCGGGGAGCTGTTTTTT. Encoded protein: CASSPYQNTGELFF. V gene TRBV18 combines with J gene TRBJ2-2; D is uncertain. The CDR3 is 14 amino acids. Trimming took off 2 bases at V and 1 base at J, with 5 bases between the two ends. The germline V gene encodes CDR1 KGHSH and CDR2 LQKENI.

On this clone itself: This same CDR3 is encoded by further DNA sequences in the sample. The chain couples TRBV29-1 to TRBJ2-3; the match to TRBD2 covers 8 bases. V lost 4 bases and J lost 0; bases outside the gene matches: 3. Germline V lookup: CDR1 SQVTM, CDR2 ANQGSEA. This CDR3 is built from 14 residues. The CDR3 reads CSVATSGSTDTQYF. CDR3 sequence (DNA): TGCAGCGTTGCTACTAGCGGTAGCACAGATACGCAGTATTTT.

The V and J genes are TRBV5-1 and TRBJ1-1; TRBD1 matches 7 bases. This CDR3 region has 14 residues. The germline V gene has CDR1 SGHRS and CDR2 YFSETQ. Trimming removed 3 bases from V and 6 bases from J; junction bases left unmatched: 8. The CDR3 DNA is TGCGCCAGCAGCTGGAACAGGGGAGGGGCTGAAGCTTTCTTT. Translation: CASSWNRGGAEAFF.

CDR3 protein: CASSAPGGRAAFF. The CDR3 DNA sequence: TGTGCCAGCAGCGCGCCCGGGGGGCGCGCAGCTTTCTTT. The chain couples TRBV7-9 to TRBJ1-1, with a tentative D call TRBD1 (6 bases). CDR3 length: 13 amino acids. CDR1 SEHNR and CDR2 FQNEAQ come from the germline V gene (reference sequence). V was shortened by 5 bases and J by 10 bases, with 17 bases between the two germline ends.

The gene calls are TRBV28 and TRBJ2-2, with 8 bases identical to TRBD1. The CDR3 is 15 residues long. Trimming took 4 bases from V and 6 from J; bases not matched to a gene: 7. Germline CDR1 MDHEN, CDR2 SYDVKM. The CDR3 region is CASSSGGAPAGELFF. In DNA form, the CDR3 reads TGTGCCAGCAGTTCAGGGGGCGCCCCGGCCGGGGAGCTGTTTTTT.

The chain employs TRBV13 and TRBJ2-1; no clear D gene. The CDR3 covers 14 residues. V shed 4 bases and J shed 4 bases, with 11 bases lying between them. The germline V gene encodes CDR1 PRHDT and CDR2 FYEKMQ (reference sequence). The CDR3 DNA follows: TGTGCCAGCAGCTCCCCGGACGCGTACAATGAGCAGTTCTTC. It yields the protein CASSSPDAYNEQFF.

This clone was counted a single time. The V gene is TRBV27, the J gene TRBJ2-7; 10 bases agree with TRBD1. V shed 5 bases, J shed 3 bases, and the junction held 10 bases outside the gene matches. The CDR3 runs 16 residues. Germline V CDR1 and CDR2: MNHEY, SMNVEV (reference sequence). CDR3 sequence (DNA): TGTGCCAGCAGTCCCTCCCGGACAGGGGGAAACTACGAGCAGTACTTC. It encodes CASSPSRTGGNYEQYF.

V and J are TRBV5-1 and TRBJ2-5, with D possibly TRBD2 on 6 matching bases. The germline V gene encodes CDR1 SGHRS and CDR2 YFSETQ. CDR3 length: 13 residues. The germline V and J ends were trimmed by 4 bases and 5 bases, with 12 bases remaining between them. The CDR3 coding sequence is TGCGCCAGCAGCCAGGAGGGGAAGGAGACCCAGTACTTC. This codes for CASSQEGKETQYF.

This chain links TRBV27 with TRBJ1-4; 9 bases align to TRBD1. Germline V gene sequence: CDR1 MNHEY, CDR2 SMNVEV (reference sequence). V lost 5 bases and J lost 8; bases outside the gene matches: 12. The CDR3 extends over 16 amino acids. The CDR3: CASSLPSDRGNEKLFF. The DNA of the CDR3 is TGTGCCAGCAGTCTCCCCTCAGACAGGGGGAACGAAAAACTGTTTTTT. The whole variable domain, remainder taken from reference TRBV27 and TRBJ1-4, is EAQVTQNPRYLITVTGKKLTVTCSQNMNHEYMSWYRQDPGLGLRQIYYSMNVEVTDKGDVPEGYKVSRKEKRNFPLILESPSPNQTSLYFCASSLPSDRGNEKLFFGSGTQLSVL.

V usage is TRBV4-3 and J usage is TRBJ1-2; 9 bases are shared with TRBD1. Germline CDR1 and CDR2: LGHNA and YSLEER. Trimming removed 5 bases from V and 6 bases from J; junction bases left unmatched: 10. The CDR3 runs to 15 residues. The CDR3 DNA sequence: TGCGCCAGCAGCTCTTCCGGGACAGGGCTCGATGGCTACACCTTC. Its translation: CASSSSGTGLDGYTF.

In regard to this clone: With only one base between it and a far larger clone, this is likely a read error. This same CDR3 is encoded by further DNA sequences in the sample. The chain's CDR3 is CAWRVQGRVTEAFF. Written as DNA, the CDR3 is TGTGCCTGGAGGGTCCAGGGACGGGTCACTGAAGCTTTCTTT. This rearrangement joins TRBV30 to TRBJ1-1; possible D gene TRBD1, 5 bases. This CDR3 spans 14 amino acids. The V and J ends lost 3 bases and 4 bases respectively, with 15 bases between them. The germline V gene encodes CDR1 GTSNPN and CDR2 SVGIG (reference sequence).

The J gene is TRBJ1-4, the V gene TRBV18, with 7 bases fitting TRBD1. The germline CDR1 and CDR2 sequences are KGHSH and LQKENI. V lost 3 bases and J lost 0; bases outside the gene matches: 10. The CDR3 totals 18 residues. The CDR3 is CASSPASRTGATNEKLFF. In DNA, the CDR3 is TGTGCCAGCTCACCTGCCTCTCGTACAGGGGCAACTAATGAAAAACTGTTTTTT.

The V call is TRBV28, the J call TRBJ2-7; 10 positions agree with TRBD2. The V and J ends lost 4 bases and 6 bases, in that order; junction bases with no gene match: 15. Germline CDR1 and CDR2: MDHEN and SYDVKM. The length of the CDR3 is 17 residues. For the CDR3, the DNA is TGTGCCAGCAGTTCTATACGTTTCGGGCTAGCGGGAGCCGAGCAGTACTTC. Translation: CASSSIRFGLAGAEQYF.

The CDR3: CASSSMDGFYEQYF. DNA for the CDR3: TGTGCCAGCAGCTCAATGGACGGATTCTACGAGCAGTACTTC. This chain connects TRBV5-4 to TRBJ2-7; D is undetermined. The germline V gene encodes CDR1 SGHNT and CDR2 YYREEE (reference sequence). This CDR3 contains 14 residues. V was trimmed by 3 bases and J by 3 bases, leaving 13 bases between them.

The rearrangement links TRBV11-2 to TRBJ1-4, with D maybe TRBD1 (5 bases). V shed 1 base and J shed 8 bases, with 14 bases lying between them. The CDR3 loop spans 15 amino acids. Germline CDR1 and CDR2: SGHAT and FQNNGV. CDR3 amino acids: CASSLGVGHSEKLFF. Written as DNA, the CDR3 is TGTGCCAGCAGCTTAGGTGTAGGACATAGCGAAAAACTGTTTTTT.

The chain recombines TRBV29-1 with TRBJ1-2; 8 nucleotides agree with TRBD1. Germline V gene sequence: CDR1 SQVTM, CDR2 ANQGSEA. The CDR3 length is 12 residues. With V trimmed by 6 bases and J by 7 bases, 7 bases remained unmatched. CDR3 sequence (DNA): TGCAGCGTGGACAGGGTAGTGGGTGGCTACACCTTC. This translates into CSVDRVVGGYTF.

The CDR3 DNA reads as TGTGCCAGCAGCCCCGCGGGACTAGCGGGACCGAGCTCCTACAATGAGCAGTTCTTC. Translating gives CASSPAGLAGPSSYNEQFF. The J gene is TRBJ2-1, the V gene TRBV28; 13 bases fit TRBD2. The length of the CDR3 is 19 residues. Per the germline V gene, CDR1 is MDHEN and CDR2 is SYDVKM. J was trimmed by 0 bases and V by 6 bases; bases with no gene match: 11.

The rearrangement joins TRBV9 to TRBJ2-1, with a weak D call TRBD2 (7 bases). V was pared by 0 bases and J by 2 bases, with 15 bases between. The CDR3 extends over 17 amino acids. Per the germline V gene, CDR1 is SGDLS and CDR2 is YYNGEE. The CDR3 bases are TGTGCCAGCAGCGTAGTGGGGGGGCGCGGACCCTACAATGAGCAGTTCTTC. The encoded protein is CASSVVGGRGPYNEQFF.